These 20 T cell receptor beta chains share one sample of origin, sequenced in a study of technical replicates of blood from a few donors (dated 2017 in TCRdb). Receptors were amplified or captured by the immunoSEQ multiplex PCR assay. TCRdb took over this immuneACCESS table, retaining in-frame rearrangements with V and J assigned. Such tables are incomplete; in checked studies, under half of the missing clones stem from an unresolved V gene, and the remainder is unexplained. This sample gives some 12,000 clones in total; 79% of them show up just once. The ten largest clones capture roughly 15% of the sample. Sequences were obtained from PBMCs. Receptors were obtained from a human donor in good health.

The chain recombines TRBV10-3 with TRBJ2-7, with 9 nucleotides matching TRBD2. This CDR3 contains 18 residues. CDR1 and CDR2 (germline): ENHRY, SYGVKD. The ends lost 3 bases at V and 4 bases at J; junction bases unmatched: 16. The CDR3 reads CAISDGRLAATTIYEQYF. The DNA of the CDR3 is TGTGCCATCAGTGATGGGAGACTAGCGGCTACCACGATATACGAGCAGTACTTC.

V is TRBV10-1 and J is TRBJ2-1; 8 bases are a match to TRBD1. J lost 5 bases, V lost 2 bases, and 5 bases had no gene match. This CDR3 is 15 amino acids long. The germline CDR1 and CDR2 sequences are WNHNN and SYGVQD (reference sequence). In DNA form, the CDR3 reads TGCGCCAGCAGTGAGAAGCAGGGGGCGGACAATGAGCAGTTCTTC. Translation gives CASSEKQGADNEQFF.

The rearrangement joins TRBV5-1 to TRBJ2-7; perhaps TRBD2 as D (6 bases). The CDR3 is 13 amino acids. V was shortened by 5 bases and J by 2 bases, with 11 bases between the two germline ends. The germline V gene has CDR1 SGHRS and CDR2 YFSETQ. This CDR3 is CASSWASAYEQYF. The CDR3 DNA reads TGCGCCAGCAGTTGGGCTAGCGCCTACGAGCAGTACTTC.

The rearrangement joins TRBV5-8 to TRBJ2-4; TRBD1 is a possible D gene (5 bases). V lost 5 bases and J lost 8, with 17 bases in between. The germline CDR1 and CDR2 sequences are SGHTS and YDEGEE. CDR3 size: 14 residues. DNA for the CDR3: TGTGCCAGCAGTTTCCCTCAGGGCTTCGACATTCAGTACTTC. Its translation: CASSFPQGFDIQYF.

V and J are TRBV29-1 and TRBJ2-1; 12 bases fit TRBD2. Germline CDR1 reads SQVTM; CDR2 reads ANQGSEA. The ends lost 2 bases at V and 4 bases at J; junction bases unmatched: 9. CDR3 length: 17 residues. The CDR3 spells CSVESRLAGAVYNEQFF. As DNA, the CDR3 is TGCAGCGTTGAAAGCCGACTAGCGGGAGCGGTGTACAATGAGCAGTTCTTC.

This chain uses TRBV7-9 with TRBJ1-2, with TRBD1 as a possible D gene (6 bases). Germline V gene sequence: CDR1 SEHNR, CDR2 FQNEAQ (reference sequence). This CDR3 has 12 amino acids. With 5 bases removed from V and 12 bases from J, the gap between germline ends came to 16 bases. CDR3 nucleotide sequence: TGTGCCAGCAGCACTCGACAGGCGCAGGACACCTTC. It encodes CASSTRQAQDTF.

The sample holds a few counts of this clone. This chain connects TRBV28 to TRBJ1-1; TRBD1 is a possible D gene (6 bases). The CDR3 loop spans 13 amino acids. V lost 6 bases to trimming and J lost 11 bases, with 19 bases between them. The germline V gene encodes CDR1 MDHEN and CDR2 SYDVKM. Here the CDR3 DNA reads TGTGCCAGCAGGGCAACAGGGAACGAAGTTGCTTTCTTT. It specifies CASRATGNEVAFF.

As DNA, the CDR3 is TGCGCCAGCAGCTCTCAAATGCCGGACGGACACCAAACCTCCTACGAGCAGTACTTC. Its protein is CASSSQMPDGHQTSYEQYF. The rearrangement links TRBV5-1 to TRBJ2-7, with D perhaps TRBD1 (5 bases). Germline V gene lookup returns CDR1 SGHRS and CDR2 YFSETQ. The V end was cut by 3 bases, the J end by 0 bases, with 25 bases between. The CDR3 consists of 19 residues.

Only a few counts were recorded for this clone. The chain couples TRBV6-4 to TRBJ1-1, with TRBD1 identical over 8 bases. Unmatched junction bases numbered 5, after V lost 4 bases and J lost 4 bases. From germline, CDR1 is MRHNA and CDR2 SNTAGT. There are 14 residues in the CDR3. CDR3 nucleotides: TGTGCCAGCAGTGGCGGACAGGGCGGCACTGAAGCTTTCTTT. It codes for CASSGGQGGTEAFF.

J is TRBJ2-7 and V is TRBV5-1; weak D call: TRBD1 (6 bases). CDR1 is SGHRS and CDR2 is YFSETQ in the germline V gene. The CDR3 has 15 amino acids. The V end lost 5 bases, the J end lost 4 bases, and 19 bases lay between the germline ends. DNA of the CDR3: TGCGCCAGCAGACTAGGCATTCCAGGGGAGTACGAGCAGTACTTC. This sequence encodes CASRLGIPGEYEQYF.

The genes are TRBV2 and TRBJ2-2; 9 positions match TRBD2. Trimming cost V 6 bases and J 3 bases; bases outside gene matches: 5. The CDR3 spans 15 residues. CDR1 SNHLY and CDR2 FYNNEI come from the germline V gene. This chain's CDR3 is CASSAGTSYTGELFF. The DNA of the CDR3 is TGTGCCAGCAGCGCCGGGACTAGCTACACCGGGGAGCTGTTTTTT.

In DNA form, the CDR3 reads TGTGCCAGCAGCGTCACAGGGTCTAGCGGGAGTACCCACGAGCAGTACTTC. It is translated as CASSVTGSSGSTHEQYF. The rearrangement joins TRBV9 to TRBJ2-7; 10 positions agree with TRBD2. The CDR3 runs to 17 residues. V lost 2 bases to trimming and J lost 5 bases; unmatched junction nucleotides: 13. Germline assignment: CDR1 SGDLS and CDR2 YYNGEE.

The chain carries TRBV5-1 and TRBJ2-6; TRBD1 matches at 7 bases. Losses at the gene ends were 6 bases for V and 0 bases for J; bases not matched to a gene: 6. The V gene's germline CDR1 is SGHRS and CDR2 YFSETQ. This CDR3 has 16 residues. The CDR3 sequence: CASTTGTVSGANVLTF. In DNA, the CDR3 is TGCGCCAGCACCACTGGGACAGTCTCTGGGGCCAACGTCCTGACTTTC. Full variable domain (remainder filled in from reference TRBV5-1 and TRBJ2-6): KAGVTQTPRYLIKTRGQQVTLSCSPISGHRSVSWYQQTPGQGLQFLFEYFSETQRNKGNFPGRFSGRQFSNSRSEMNVSTLELGDSALYLCASTTGTVSGANVLTFGAGSRLTVL.

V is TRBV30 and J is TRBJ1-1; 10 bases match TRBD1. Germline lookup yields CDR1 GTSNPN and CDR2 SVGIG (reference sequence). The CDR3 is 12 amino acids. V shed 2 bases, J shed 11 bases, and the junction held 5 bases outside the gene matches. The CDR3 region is CAWSRDRGFAFF. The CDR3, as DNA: TGTGCCTGGAGTAGGGACAGGGGATTTGCTTTCTTT.

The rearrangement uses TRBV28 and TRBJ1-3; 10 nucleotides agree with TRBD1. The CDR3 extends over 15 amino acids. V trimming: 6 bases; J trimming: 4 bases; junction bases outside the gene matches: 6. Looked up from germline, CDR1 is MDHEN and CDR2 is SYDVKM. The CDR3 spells CASRAGTGAGNTIYF. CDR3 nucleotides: TGTGCCAGCAGGGCCGGGACAGGGGCAGGAAACACCATATATTTT.

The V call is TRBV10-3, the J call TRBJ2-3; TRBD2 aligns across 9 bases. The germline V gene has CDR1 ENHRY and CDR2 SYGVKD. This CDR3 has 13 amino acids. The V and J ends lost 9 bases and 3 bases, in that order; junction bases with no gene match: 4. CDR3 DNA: TGTGCCATTTGGCGGGAGGGGACAGATACGCAGTATTTT. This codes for CAIWREGTDTQYF.

The DNA of the CDR3 is TGTGCCAGCAGGTCCGACAGCGGCACAGATACGCAGTATTTT. Translating gives CASRSDSGTDTQYF. The chain has TRBV6-6 and TRBJ2-3, with a possible D match to TRBD1 (5 bases). V lost 6 bases and J 1 base, leaving 11 bases between the germline ends. CDR3 length equals 14 residues. Germline V gives CDR1 MNHNY, CDR2 SVGAGI (reference sequence).

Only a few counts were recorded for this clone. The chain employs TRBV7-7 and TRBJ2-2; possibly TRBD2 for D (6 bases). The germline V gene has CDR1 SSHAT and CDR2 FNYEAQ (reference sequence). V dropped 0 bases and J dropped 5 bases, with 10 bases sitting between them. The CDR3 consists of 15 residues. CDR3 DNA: TGTGCCAGCAGCTTAGCCCCTGGGACTACCGGGGAGCTGTTTTTT. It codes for CASSLAPGTTGELFF.

The CDR3 loop reads CAEGAYNEQFF. As DNA, the CDR3 is TGTGCCGAGGGTGCCTACAATGAGCAGTTCTTC. This chain connects TRBV30 to TRBJ2-1, with a weak D call TRBD2 (5 bases). CDR1 is GTSNPN and CDR2 is SVGIG in the germline V gene (reference sequence). Trimming took 8 bases from V and 2 from J, leaving 7 bases between them. The CDR3 has 11 amino acids.

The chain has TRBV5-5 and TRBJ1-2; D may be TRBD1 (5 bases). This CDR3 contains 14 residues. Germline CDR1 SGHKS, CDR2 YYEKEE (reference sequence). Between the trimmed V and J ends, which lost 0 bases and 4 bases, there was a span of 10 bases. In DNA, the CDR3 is TGTGCCAGCAGCTTGGAATGGGGCTCCTATGGCTACACCTTC. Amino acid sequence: CASSLEWGSYGYTF.